This T cell receptor beta chain was documented in a study of response to subunit inactivated influenza vaccine. Whole-study results and caveats: Authors suggested seasonal influenza vaccinations each recruit few new T cells.

To note about this clonotype: Its target is not known.

V was cut by 6 bases and J by 1 base, with 13 bases left in between. There are 15 residues in the CDR3. Each CDR3 protein is one row after TCRdb ran MiXCR on the RT-PCR reads. Of hundreds of thousands of distinct CDR3 sequences listed, around a sixth are singletons. J is TRBJ1-5 and V is TRBV12-3 or TRBV12-4, with unresolved D. This clonotype was obtained from a man aged 45-65 years who received an inactivated influenza vaccine. The sample was PBMCs from blood, taken roughly 12 days after vaccination. CDR3 sequence reads: CASSQNRVSNQPQHF. The CDR3 nucleotides read TGTGCCAGCAGCCAAAACCGGGTCAGCAATCAGCCCCAGCATTTT.